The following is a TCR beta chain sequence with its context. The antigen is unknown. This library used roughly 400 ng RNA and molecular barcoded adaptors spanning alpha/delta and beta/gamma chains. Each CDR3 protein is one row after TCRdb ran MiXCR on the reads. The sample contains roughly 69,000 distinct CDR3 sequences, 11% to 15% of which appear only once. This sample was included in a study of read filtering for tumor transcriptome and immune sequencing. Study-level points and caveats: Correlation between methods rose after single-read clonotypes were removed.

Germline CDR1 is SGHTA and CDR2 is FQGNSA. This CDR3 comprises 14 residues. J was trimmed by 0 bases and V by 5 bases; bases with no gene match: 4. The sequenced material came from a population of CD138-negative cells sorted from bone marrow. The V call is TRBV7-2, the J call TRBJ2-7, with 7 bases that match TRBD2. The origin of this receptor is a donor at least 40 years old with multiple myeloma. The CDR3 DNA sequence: TGTGCCAGCAGCCGAACTAGCGTCTCCTACGAGCAGTACTTC. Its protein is CASSRTSVSYEQYF.